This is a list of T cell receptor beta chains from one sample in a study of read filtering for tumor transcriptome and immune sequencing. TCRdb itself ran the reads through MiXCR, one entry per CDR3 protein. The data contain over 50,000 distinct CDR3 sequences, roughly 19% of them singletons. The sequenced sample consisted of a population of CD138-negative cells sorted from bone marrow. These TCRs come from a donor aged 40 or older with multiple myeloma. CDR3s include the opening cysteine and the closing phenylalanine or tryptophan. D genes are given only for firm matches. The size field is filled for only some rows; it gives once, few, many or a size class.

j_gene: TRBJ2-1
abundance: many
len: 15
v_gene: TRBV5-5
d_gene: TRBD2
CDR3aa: CASSLSSGAWDEQFF
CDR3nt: TGTGCCAGCAGCTTATCTAGCGGGGCCTGGGATGAGCAGTTCTTC

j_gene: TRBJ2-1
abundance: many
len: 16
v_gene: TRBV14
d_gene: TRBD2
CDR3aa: CASSPPGLISGNEQFF
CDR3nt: TGTGCCAGCAGCCCGCCGGGACTAATATCCGGGAATGAGCAGTTCTTC

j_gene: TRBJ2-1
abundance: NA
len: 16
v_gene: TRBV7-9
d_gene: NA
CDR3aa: CASSPTFRGAYNEQFF
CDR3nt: TGTGCCAGCAGCCCTACTTTCAGGGGGGCTTACAATGAGCAGTTCTTC

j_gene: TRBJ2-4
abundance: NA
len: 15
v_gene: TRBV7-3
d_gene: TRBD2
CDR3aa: CASSSLLAGGSWLCF
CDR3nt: TGTGCCAGCAGCTCCCTACTAGCGGGAGGTTCGTGGTTGTGCTTC

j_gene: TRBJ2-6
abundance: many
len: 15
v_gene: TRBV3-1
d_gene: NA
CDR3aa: CASSQGPTGANVLTF
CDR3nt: TGTGCCAGCAGCCAAGGGCCAACTGGGGCCAACGTCCTGACTTTC

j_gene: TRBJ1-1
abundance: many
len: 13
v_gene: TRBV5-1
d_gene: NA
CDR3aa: CASSLKGYTEAFF
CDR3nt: TGCGCCAGCAGCCTGAAGGGGTACACTGAAGCTTTCTTT

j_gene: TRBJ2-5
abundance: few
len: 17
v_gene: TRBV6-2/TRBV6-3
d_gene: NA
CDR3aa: CASSYSIMGTSQETQYF
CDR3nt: TGTGCCAGCAGTTACTCGATCATGGGGACATCCCAAGAGACCCAGTACTTC

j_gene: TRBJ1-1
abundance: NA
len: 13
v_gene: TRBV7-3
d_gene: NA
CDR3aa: CASSSTRDTEAFF
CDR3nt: TGTGCCAGCAGTTCAACCCGGGACACTGAAGCTTTCTTT

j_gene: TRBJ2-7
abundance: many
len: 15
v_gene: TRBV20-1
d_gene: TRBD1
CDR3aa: CSAQGATSSLYEQYF
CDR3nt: TGCAGTGCTCAGGGGGCTACTAGTTCCCTCTACGAGCAGTACTTC

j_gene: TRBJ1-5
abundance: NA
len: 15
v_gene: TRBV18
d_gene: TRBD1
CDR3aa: CASSPGTGGIQPQHF
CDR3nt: TGTGCCAGCTCACCAGGGACAGGTGGCATTCAGCCCCAGCATTTT

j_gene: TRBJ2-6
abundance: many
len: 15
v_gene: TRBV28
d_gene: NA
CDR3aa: CASSPPGSGANVLTF
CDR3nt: TGTGCCAGCAGCCCCCCGGGCTCTGGGGCCAACGTCCTGACTTTC

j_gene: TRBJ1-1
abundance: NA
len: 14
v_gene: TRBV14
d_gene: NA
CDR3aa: CASSQDPGRTEAFF
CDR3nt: TGTGCCAGCAGCCAAGACCCAGGGAGAACTGAAGCTTTCTTT

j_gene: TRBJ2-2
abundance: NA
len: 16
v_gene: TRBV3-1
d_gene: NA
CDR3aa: CASSQRGRLGAGELFF
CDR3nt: TGTGCCAGCAGCCAACGGGGCCGACTTGGCGCCGGGGAGCTGTTTTTT

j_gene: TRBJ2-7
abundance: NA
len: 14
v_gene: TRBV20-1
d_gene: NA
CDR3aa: CSAGAPTSSYEQYF
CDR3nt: TGCAGTGCTGGCGCGCCGACGAGCTCCTACGAGCAGTACTTC

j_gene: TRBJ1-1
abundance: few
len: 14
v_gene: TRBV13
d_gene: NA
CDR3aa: CASSVNFRETEAFF
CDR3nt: TGTGCCAGCAGCGTAAATTTCAGGGAAACTGAAGCTTTCTTT

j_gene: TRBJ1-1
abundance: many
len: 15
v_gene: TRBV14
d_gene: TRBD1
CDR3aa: CASSRGTVVGTEAFF
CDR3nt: TGTGCCAGCAGCCGAGGGACAGTCGTGGGCACTGAAGCTTTCTTT

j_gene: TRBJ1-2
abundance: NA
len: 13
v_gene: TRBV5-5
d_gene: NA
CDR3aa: CASSWRGNYGYTF
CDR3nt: TGTGCCAGCAGCTGGCGGGGGAACTATGGCTACACCTTC

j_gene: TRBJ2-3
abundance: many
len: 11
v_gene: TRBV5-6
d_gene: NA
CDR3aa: CASSVTDTQYF
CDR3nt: TGTGCCAGCAGCGTCACAGATACGCAGTATTTT

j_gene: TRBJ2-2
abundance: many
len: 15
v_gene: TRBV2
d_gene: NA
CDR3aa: CASHQEGGRTGELFF
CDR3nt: TGTGCCAGCCACCAGGAGGGGGGGCGCACCGGGGAGCTGTTTTTT

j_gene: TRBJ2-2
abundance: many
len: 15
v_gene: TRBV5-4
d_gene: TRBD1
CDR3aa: CASSFEQGGTGELFF
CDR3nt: TGTGCCAGCAGCTTTGAACAGGGGGGAACCGGGGAGCTGTTTTTT

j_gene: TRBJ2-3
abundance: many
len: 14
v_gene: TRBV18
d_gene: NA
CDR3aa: CASSPPSGIDTQYF
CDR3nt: TGTGCCAGCTCACCTCCCTCGGGAATAGATACGCAGTATTTT

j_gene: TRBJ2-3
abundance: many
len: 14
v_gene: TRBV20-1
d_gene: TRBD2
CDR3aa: CSARERGSTDTQYF
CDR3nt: TGCAGTGCTAGAGAGCGGGGGAGCACAGATACGCAGTATTTT

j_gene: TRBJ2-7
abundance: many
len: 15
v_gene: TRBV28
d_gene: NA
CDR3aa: CASSLPGAGQHEQYF
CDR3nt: TGTGCCAGCAGTTTACCTGGGGCAGGGCAACACGAGCAGTACTTC

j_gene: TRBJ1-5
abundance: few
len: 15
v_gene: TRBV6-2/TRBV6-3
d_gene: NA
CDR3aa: CASSYSKGASQPQHF
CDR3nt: TGTGCCAGCAGTTACTCGAAAGGGGCCAGTCAGCCCCAGCATTTT

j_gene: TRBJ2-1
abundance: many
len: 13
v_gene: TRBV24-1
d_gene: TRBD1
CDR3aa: CATSGTGAFEQFF
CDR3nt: TGTGCCACCTCCGGGACAGGGGCCTTTGAGCAGTTCTTC

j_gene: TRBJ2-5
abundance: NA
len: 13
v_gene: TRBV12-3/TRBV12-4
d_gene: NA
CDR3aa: CASSLTHQETQYF
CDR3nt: TGTGCCAGCAGTTTAACGCACCAAGAGACCCAGTACTTC